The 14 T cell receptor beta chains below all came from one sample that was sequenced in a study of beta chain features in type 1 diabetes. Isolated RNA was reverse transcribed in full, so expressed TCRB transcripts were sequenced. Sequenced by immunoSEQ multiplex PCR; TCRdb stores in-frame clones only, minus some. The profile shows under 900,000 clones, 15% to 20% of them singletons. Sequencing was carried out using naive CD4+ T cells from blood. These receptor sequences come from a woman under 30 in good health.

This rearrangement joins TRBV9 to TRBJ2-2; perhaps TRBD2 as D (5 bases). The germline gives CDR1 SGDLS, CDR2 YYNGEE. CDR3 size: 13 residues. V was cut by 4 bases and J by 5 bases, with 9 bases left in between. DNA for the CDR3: TGTGCCAGCAGCTTCGGACTTACCGGGGAGCTGTTTTTT. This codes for CASSFGLTGELFF.

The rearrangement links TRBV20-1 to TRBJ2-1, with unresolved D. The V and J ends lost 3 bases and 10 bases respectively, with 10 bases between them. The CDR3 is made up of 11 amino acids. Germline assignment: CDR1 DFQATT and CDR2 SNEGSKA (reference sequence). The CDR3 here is CSASPHREQFF. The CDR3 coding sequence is TGCAGTGCTAGCCCTCATAGGGAGCAGTTCTTC.

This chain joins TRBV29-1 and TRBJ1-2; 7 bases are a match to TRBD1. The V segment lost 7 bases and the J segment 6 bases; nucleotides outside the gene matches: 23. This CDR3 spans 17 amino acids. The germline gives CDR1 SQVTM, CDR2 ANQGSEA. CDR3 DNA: TGCAGCGGTTACAGGGGATGGGTACCACACGTTAAGCATGGCTACACCTTC. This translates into CSGYRGWVPHVKHGYTF.

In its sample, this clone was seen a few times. CDR3 protein: CASSLATGLAGVNEQFF. The CDR3 region has the DNA TGTGCCAGCAGCTTAGCGACGGGACTAGCGGGAGTAAATGAGCAGTTCTTC. The rearrangement links TRBV7-2 to TRBJ2-1; 14 bases match TRBD2. Trimming removed 0 bases from V and 7 bases from J; junction bases left unmatched: 5. In germline, CDR1 is SGHTA, CDR2 FQGNSA. The CDR3 contains 17 residues.

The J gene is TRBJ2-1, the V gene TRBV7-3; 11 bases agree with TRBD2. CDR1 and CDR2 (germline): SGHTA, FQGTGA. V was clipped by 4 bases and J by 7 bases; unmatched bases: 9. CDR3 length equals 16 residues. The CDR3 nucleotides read TGTGCCAGCAGCTATAGGGGGCCTAGCGGGAGGAATGAGCAGTTCTTC. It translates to CASSYRGPSGRNEQFF.

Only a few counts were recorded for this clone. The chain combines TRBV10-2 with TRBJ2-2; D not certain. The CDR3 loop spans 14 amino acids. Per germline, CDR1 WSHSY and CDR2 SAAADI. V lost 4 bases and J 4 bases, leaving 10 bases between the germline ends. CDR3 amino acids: CASSASQGTGELFF. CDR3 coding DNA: TGCGCCAGCAGTGCTTCTCAAGGCACCGGGGAGCTGTTTTTT.

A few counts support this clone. CDR3 coding DNA: TGTGCCAGCAGTTCCCCTAGCGGGGGGATCTACGAGCAGTACTTC. It encodes CASSSPSGGIYEQYF. The V gene is TRBV28, the J gene TRBJ2-7; 11 bases are a match to TRBD2. The CDR3 runs 15 residues. Germline V gene lookup returns CDR1 MDHEN and CDR2 SYDVKM. V lost 4 bases, J lost 3 bases, and 5 bases stayed unmatched.

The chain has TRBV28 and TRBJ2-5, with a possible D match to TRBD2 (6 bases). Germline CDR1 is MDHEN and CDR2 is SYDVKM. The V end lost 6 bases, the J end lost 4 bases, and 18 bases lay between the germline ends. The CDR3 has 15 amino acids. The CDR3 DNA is TGTGCCAGCAGACCCAGTTGGGGGAGGCGAGAGACCCAGTACTTC. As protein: CASRPSWGRRETQYF.

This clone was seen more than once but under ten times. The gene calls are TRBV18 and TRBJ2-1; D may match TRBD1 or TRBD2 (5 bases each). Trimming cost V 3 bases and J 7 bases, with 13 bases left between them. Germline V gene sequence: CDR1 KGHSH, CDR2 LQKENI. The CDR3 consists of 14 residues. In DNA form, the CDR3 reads TGTGCCAGCTCACCGGGGGACGGCAGAAATGAGCAGTTCTTC. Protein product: CASSPGDGRNEQFF.

The CDR3 is CAITGTGGTDTQYF. Here the CDR3 DNA reads TGTGCCATAACAGGGACAGGGGGCACAGATACGCAGTATTTT. The rearrangement uses TRBV10-3 and TRBJ2-3; 10 nucleotides line up with TRBD1. This CDR3 region has 14 residues. Germline loops: CDR1 ENHRY, CDR2 SYGVKD. V lost 9 bases, J lost 1 base, and 4 bases stayed unmatched.

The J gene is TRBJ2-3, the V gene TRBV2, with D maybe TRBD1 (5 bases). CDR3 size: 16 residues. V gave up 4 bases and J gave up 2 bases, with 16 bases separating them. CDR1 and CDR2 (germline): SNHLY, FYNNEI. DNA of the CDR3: TGTGCCAGCAGTGGTGGGGCAGGGTGGGCCACAGATACGCAGTATTTT. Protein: CASSGGAGWATDTQYF.

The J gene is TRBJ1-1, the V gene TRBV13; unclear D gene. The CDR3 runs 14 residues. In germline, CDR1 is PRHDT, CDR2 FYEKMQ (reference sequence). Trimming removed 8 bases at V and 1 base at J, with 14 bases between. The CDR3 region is CASRWTPSNTEAFF. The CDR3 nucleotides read TGTGCCAGCCGCTGGACGCCTTCGAACACTGAAGCTTTCTTT.

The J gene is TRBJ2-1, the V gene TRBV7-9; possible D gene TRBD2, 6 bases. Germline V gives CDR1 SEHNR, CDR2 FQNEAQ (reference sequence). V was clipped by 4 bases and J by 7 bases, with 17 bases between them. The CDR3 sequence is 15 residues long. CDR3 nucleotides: TGTGCCAGCAGCTGGGGGGATCTAGTGGCGAATGAGCAGTTCTTC. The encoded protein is CASSWGDLVANEQFF.

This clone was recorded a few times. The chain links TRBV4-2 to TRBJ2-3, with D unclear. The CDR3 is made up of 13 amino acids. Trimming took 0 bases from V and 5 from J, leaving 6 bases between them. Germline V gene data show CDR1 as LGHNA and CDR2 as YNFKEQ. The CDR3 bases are TGTGCCAGCAGCCAAGAAAGTGAAGATACGCAGTATTTT. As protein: CASSQESEDTQYF.